A single sample gave rise to the 21 T cell receptor beta chains below, sequenced in a study of blood T cell repertoires in COVID-19 (dated by TCRdb to between 2020 and 2021). The library relied on the immunoSEQ multiplex PCR assay. In TCRdb, the immuneACCESS table is reduced to in-frame sequences with V and J assigned. These tables do not hold every clone; where another copy was compared, an unresolved V gene accounts for under half, and the others remain unexplained. The sample table records 200,000 to 300,000 clones; around 88% of these occur just once. Of the sample, 2% to 2.5% falls within the top ten clones. Material for sequencing was PBMCs or T cells enriched from blood (not recorded which). The source of these receptors is a woman aged 45-60 years who had recovered from COVID-19.

This clone was detected a few times. The CDR3 DNA reads as TGCGCCAGCAGCTTGGGAGTCCGTGGAGCGGCCAGGTCGAACACTGAAGCTTTCTTT. This gives the protein CASSLGVRGAARSNTEAFF. This chain connects TRBV5-1 to TRBJ1-1; no definite D call. Trimming took off 0 bases at V and 1 base at J, with 22 bases between the two ends. The germline V gene encodes CDR1 SGHRS and CDR2 YFSETQ. The CDR3 sequence is 19 residues long.

The chain joins TRBV19 to TRBJ2-7, with a possible D match to TRBD1 (6 bases). This CDR3 is built from 16 residues. With 5 bases removed from V and 2 bases from J, the gap between germline ends came to 19 bases. Germline CDR1 reads LNHDA; CDR2 reads SQIVND (reference sequence). The CDR3 nucleotides are TGTGCCAGTAGTCCTTCTGGGCAGGGGCGAACCTACGAGCAGTACTTC. It specifies CASSPSGQGRTYEQYF.

The rearrangement links TRBV6-5 to TRBJ1-2, with 12 bases lining up with TRBD1. Germline assignment: CDR1 MNHEY and CDR2 SVGAGI. With 6 bases clipped from V and 7 bases from J, the junction kept 6 bases outside the gene matches. The CDR3 extends over 14 amino acids. The CDR3 spells CASRGTGGEFGYTF. CDR3 in DNA: TGTGCCAGCAGGGGGACAGGGGGCGAATTTGGCTACACCTTC.

The chain recombines TRBV24-1 with TRBJ2-3; TRBD2 agrees at 10 bases. Germline CDR1 is KGHDR and CDR2 is SFDVKD. Trimming cost V 4 bases and J 3 bases; bases outside gene matches: 6. The CDR3 extends over 16 amino acids. As DNA, the CDR3 is TGTGCCACCAGTGAACCGAAGCGGGAGGGAACAGATACGCAGTATTTT. It codes for CATSEPKREGTDTQYF.

The chain uses TRBV27 and TRBJ2-7; the D is unclear. CDR3 length: 13 amino acids. Per the germline V gene, CDR1 is MNHEY and CDR2 is SMNVEV (reference sequence). V was cut by 8 bases and J by 0 bases, with 11 bases left in between. CDR3 amino acids: CASARSTSYEQYF. DNA for the CDR3: TGTGCCAGCGCCCGGAGTACCTCCTACGAGCAGTACTTC.

This sequence joins TRBV6-5 and TRBJ1-2; tentatively, D is TRBD1 (5 bases). Germline V gene sequence: CDR1 MNHEY, CDR2 SVGAGI. CDR3 length: 14 residues. Trimming pared 4 bases from V and 1 base from J, leaving 10 bases between. CDR3 residues: CASSSQDINYGYTF. CDR3 DNA sequence: TGTGCCAGCAGTTCCCAGGACATTAACTATGGCTACACCTTC.

The rearrangement links TRBV5-1 to TRBJ1-1, with D unclear. CDR1 and CDR2 (germline): SGHRS, YFSETQ. The CDR3 is made up of 14 amino acids. V lost 1 base, J lost 5 bases, and 12 bases lay in between. In DNA form, the CDR3 reads TGCGCCAGCAGCTTGTGGGCAGGTGGAACTGAAGCTTTCTTT. Protein product: CASSLWAGGTEAFF.

As to this clone: One end of the junction varies from germline; a read error may be responsible. The V and J genes are TRBV6-5 and TRBJ1-1, with TRBD1 as a possible D gene (6 bases). The CDR3 contains 12 residues. Germline V gives CDR1 MNHEY, CDR2 SVGAGI. The CDR3 here is CASSLAGTLLVF. CDR3 DNA sequence: TGTGCCAGCAGTTTGGCCGGGACACTCTTAGTCTTT.

This clone has a handful of counts. This chain uses TRBV27 with TRBJ1-6, with a tentative D call TRBD1 (6 bases). V was clipped by 3 bases and J by 4 bases, with 10 bases between them. This CDR3 contains 15 residues. Germline V gene sequence: CDR1 MNHEY, CDR2 SMNVEV (reference sequence). The CDR3: CASSLSGTYNSPLHF. The DNA of the CDR3 is TGTGCCAGCAGTTTGTCAGGGACATATAATTCACCCCTCCACTTT.

The V call is TRBV30, the J call TRBJ1-5, with TRBD1 matching 8 bases. After removal of 2 bases from V and 6 bases from J, the junction contained 3 bases not matched to a gene. The V gene's germline CDR1 is GTSNPN and CDR2 SVGIG (reference sequence). This CDR3 has 13 amino acids. In nucleotides, the CDR3 is TGTGCCTGGAGTAACAGGGGGGGTCAGCCCCAGCATTTT. Protein: CAWSNRGGQPQHF. The full variable domain, in which reference TRBV30 and TRBJ1-5 provide the parts outside the CDR3, is SQTIHQWPATLVQPVGSPLSLECTVEGTSNPNLYWYRQAAGRGLQLLFYSVGIGQISSEVPQNLSASRPQDRQFILSSKKLLLSDSGFYLCAWSNRGGQPQHFGDGTRLSIL.

The chain is built from TRBV18 and TRBJ2-5; D gene ambiguous. The CDR3 length is 13 residues. With 3 bases removed from V and 1 base from J, the gap between germline ends came to 6 bases. CDR1 is KGHSH, CDR2 LQKENI, per germline. The CDR3 reads CASSPSSQETQYF. CDR3 nucleotides: TGTGCCAGCTCACCCAGTTCCCAAGAGACCCAGTACTTC. Together with reference TRBV18 and TRBJ2-5, the CDR3 gives the full variable domain: NAGVMQNPRHLVRRRGQEARLRCSPMKGHSHVYWYRQLPEEGLKFMVYLQKENIIDESGMPKERFSAEFPKEGPSILRIQQVVRGDSAAYFCASSPSSQETQYFGPGTRLLVL.

The gene calls are TRBV3-1 (or the pseudogene TRBV3-2) and TRBJ2-7; unclear D gene. Germline CDR1 reads LGHDT; CDR2 reads YNNKEL (reference sequence). The CDR3 extends over 15 amino acids. V lost 2 bases and J 0 bases, leaving 11 bases between the germline ends. The CDR3 sequence is CASSQSFRSSYEQYF. The CDR3, as DNA: TGTGCCAGCAGCCAAAGCTTCCGGTCCTCCTACGAGCAGTACTTC.

The V call is TRBV5-5, the J call TRBJ1-5; TRBD1 matches 10 bases. This CDR3 is 15 amino acids long. J lost 5 bases, V lost 5 bases, and 7 bases had no gene match. Germline V gene data show CDR1 as SGHKS and CDR2 as YYEKEE (reference sequence). For the CDR3, the DNA is TGTGCCAGCAGTACCGGACAGGGGGTCCATCAGCCCCAGCATTTT. Its protein product is CASSTGQGVHQPQHF.

The V gene is TRBV7-2, the J gene TRBJ2-2; TRBD2 matches 14 bases. The germline V gene has CDR1 SGHTA and CDR2 FQGNSA. The V segment lost 4 bases and the J segment 5 bases; nucleotides outside the gene matches: 6. CDR3 length equals 17 residues. The CDR3 DNA follows: TGTGCCAGCAGCTCACGACTAGCGGGAGGGGGTACCGGGGAGCTGTTTTTT. Residues: CASSSRLAGGGTGELFF.

The rearrangement uses TRBV11-3 and TRBJ1-2; D ambiguous. CDR1 and CDR2 from the germline V gene are SGHNT and YENEEA. V was cut by 1 base and J by 5 bases, with 11 bases left in between. This CDR3 spans 14 amino acids. Written as DNA, the CDR3 is TGTGCCAGCAGCTTAGGTGGCTTCGGGTATGGCTACACCTTC. It codes for CASSLGGFGYGYTF.

V is TRBV27 and J is TRBJ1-2, with 11 bases aligning to TRBD1. V was pared by 5 bases and J by 7 bases, with 15 bases of the junction left unmatched. The CDR3 is 17 residues long. In germline, CDR1 is MNHEY, CDR2 SMNVEV (reference sequence). CDR3 DNA sequence: TGTGCCAGCAGTCTCCGACCAGGGACAGGGGGACAATCTGGCTACACCTTC. Its translation: CASSLRPGTGGQSGYTF.

V and J are TRBV5-1 and TRBJ1-1, with 7 bases aligning to TRBD1. CDR3 length equals 14 residues. Germline CDR1 is SGHRS and CDR2 is YFSETQ. V shed 3 bases and J 0 bases; nucleotides not matched to a gene: 2. The chain's CDR3 is CASSYDRVNTEAFF. CDR3 sequence (DNA): TGCGCCAGCAGCTATGACAGGGTGAACACTGAAGCTTTCTTT.

The chain couples TRBV3-1 (or the pseudogene TRBV3-2) to TRBJ2-3; D gene unclear. Looked up from germline, CDR1 is LGHDT and CDR2 is YNNKEL (reference sequence). The CDR3 runs 13 residues. Trimming took 0 bases from V and 5 from J, leaving 6 bases between them. The CDR3 reads CASSQDARDTQYF. The DNA for the CDR3 is TGTGCCAGCAGCCAAGATGCTAGAGATACGCAGTATTTT.

The chain has TRBV6-5 and TRBJ1-2; D unclear. The CDR3 is 14 amino acids. Germline V gene data show CDR1 as MNHEY and CDR2 as SVGAGI. The germline V and J ends were trimmed by 2 bases and 4 bases, with 11 bases remaining between them. The CDR3 loop reads CASSYRDVGYGYTF. The CDR3 nucleotides read TGTGCCAGCAGTTACCGGGATGTAGGCTATGGCTACACCTTC.

The rearrangement joins TRBV6-2 or TRBV6-3 to TRBJ1-5, with 7 bases aligning to TRBD1. CDR3 length equals 14 residues. Germline CDR1 is MNHEY and CDR2 is SVGEGT. V dropped 5 bases and J dropped 11; count of bases not matched to a gene: 12. The CDR3 DNA reads TGTGCCAGCAGTCAAACAGGGGTGTCTATTTCCCAGCATTTT. Residues: CASSQTGVSISQHF.

As for this clone: The junction and the germline gene differ at one end; a read error may be behind it. This rearrangement joins TRBV7-8 to TRBJ2-5; 7 bases are a match to TRBD1. Germline-derived CDR1 and CDR2 are SGHVS and FQNEAQ. CDR3 length equals 13 residues. The CDR3 nucleotides read TGTGCCAGCAGTTTAGACAGGGCGGAGACCCAGTACTTC. Translating it yields CASSLDRAETQYF. Full variable domain (outside the CDR3, taken from reference TRBV7-8 and TRBJ2-5): GAGVSQSPRYKVAKRGQDVALRCDPISGHVSLFWYQQALGQGPEFLTYFQNEAQLDKSGLPSDRFFAERPEGSVSTLKIQRTQQEDSAVYLCASSLDRAETQYFGPGTRLLVL.